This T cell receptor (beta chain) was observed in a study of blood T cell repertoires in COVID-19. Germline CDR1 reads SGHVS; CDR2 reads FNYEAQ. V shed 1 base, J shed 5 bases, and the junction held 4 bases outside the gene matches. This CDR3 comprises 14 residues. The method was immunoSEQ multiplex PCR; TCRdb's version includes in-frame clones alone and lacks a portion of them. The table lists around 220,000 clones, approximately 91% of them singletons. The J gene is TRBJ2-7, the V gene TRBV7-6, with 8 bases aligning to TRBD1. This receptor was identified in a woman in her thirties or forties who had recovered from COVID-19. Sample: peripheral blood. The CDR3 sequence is CASSLDDRGHEQYF. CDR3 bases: TGTGCCAGCAGCTTAGACGACAGGGGCCACGAGCAGTACTTC. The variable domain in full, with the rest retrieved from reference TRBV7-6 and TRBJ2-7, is GAGVSQSPRYKVTKRGQDVALRCDPISGHVSLYWYRQALGQGPEFLTYFNYEAQQDKSGLPNDRFSAERPEGSISTLTIQRTEQRDSAMYRCASSLDDRGHEQYFGPGTRLTVT.